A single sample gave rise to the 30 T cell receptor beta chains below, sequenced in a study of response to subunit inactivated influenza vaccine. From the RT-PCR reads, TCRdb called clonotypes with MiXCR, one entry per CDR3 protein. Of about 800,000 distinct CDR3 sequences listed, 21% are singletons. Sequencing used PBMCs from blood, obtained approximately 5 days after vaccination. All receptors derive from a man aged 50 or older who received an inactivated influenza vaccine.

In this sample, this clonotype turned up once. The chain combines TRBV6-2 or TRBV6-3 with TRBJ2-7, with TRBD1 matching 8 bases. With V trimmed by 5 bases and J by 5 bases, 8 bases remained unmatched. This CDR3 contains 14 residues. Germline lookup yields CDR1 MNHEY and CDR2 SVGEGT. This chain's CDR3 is CASSPGQGYHEQYF. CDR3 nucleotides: TGTGCCAGCAGTCCTGGACAGGGATACCACGAGCAGTACTTC.

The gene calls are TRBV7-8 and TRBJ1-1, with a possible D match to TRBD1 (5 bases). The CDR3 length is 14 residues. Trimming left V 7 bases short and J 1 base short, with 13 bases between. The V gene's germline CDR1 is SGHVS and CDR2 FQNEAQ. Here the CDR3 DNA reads TGTGCCAGCAAGCGCAGGGTAGGGAACACTGAAGCTTTCTTT. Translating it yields CASKRRVGNTEAFF.

The CDR3 loop reads CSASGRGTSYNEQFF. Here the CDR3 DNA reads TGCAGTGCTAGCGGCAGGGGGACGTCCTACAATGAGCAGTTCTTC. The gene calls are TRBV20-1 and TRBJ2-1; 7 bases are shared with TRBD1. The V and J ends lost 3 bases and 1 base, in that order; junction bases with no gene match: 6. The CDR3 covers 15 residues. CDR1 DFQATT and CDR2 SNEGSKA come from the germline V gene (reference sequence).

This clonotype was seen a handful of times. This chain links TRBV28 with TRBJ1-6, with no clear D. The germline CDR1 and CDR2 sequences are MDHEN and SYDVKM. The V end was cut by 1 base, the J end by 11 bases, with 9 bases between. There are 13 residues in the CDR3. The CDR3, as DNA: TGTGCCAGCAGTTTATCCAGGTTTACACCCCTCCACTTT. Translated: CASSLSRFTPLHF.

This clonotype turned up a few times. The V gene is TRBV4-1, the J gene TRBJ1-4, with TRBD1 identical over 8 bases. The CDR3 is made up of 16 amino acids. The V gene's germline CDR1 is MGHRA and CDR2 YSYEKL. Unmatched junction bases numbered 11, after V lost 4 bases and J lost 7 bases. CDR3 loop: CASSRPGQGRSEKLFF. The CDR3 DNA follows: TGCGCCAGCAGCCGGCCTGGACAGGGAAGGAGTGAAAAACTGTTTTTT.

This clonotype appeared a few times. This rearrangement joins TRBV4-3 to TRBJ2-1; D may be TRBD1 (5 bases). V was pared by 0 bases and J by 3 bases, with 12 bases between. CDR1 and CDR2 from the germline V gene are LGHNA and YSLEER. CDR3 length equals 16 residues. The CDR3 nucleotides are TGCGCCAGCAGCCAAGATCTGGGCAGGGTCTACAATGAGCAGTTCTTC. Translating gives CASSQDLGRVYNEQFF.

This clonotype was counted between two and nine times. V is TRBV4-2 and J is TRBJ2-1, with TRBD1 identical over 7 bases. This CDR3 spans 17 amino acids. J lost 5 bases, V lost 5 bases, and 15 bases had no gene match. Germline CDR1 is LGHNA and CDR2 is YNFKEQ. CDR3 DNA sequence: TGTGCCAGCAGCTCTCACTCCGGGACAGAGAAAGACAATGAGCAGTTCTTC. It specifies CASSSHSGTEKDNEQFF.

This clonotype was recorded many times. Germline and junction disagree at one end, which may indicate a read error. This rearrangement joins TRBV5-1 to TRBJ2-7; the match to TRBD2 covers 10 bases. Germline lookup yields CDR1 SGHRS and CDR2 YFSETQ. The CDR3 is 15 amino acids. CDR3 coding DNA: TGTGCCAGCAGCTTATTAGCGGGAGGCTCCTACGAGCAGTACTTC. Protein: CASSLLAGGSYEQYF. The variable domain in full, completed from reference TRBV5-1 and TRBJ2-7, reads KAGVTQTPRYLIKTRGQQVTLSCSPISGHRSVSWYQQTPGQGLQFLFEYFSETQRNKGNFPGRFSGRQFSNSRSEMNVSTLELGDSALYLCASSLLAGGSYEQYFGPGTRLTVT.

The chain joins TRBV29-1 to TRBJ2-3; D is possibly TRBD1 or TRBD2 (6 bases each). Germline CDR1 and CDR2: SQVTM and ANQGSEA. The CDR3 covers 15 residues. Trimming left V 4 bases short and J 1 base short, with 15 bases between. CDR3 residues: CSVAVGGAGTDTQYF. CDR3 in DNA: TGCAGCGTTGCCGTGGGGGGCGCGGGCACAGATACGCAGTATTTT.

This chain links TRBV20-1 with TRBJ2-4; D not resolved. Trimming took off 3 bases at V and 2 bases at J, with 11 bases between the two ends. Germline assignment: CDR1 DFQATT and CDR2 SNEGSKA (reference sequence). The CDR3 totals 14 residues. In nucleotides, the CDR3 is TGCAGTGCTAGGGAACCTCGGACCAAAAACATTCAGTACTTC. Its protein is CSAREPRTKNIQYF.

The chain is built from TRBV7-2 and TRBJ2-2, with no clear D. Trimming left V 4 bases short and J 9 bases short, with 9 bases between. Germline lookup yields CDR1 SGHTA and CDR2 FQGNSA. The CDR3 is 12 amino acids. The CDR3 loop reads CASSSYYRELFF. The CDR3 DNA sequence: TGTGCCAGCAGCTCCTACTACAGGGAGCTGTTTTTT.

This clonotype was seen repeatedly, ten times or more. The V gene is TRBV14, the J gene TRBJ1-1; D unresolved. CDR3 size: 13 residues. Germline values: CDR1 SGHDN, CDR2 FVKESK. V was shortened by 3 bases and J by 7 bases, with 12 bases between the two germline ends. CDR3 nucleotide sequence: TGTGCCAGCAGCCAGCCCGGACGGAATGAAGCTTTCTTT. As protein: CASSQPGRNEAFF.

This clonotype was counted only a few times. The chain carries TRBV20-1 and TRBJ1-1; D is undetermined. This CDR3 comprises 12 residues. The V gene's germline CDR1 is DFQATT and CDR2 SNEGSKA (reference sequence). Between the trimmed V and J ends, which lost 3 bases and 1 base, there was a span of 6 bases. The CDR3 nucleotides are TGCAGTGCTAGCCCTCAGAACACTGAAGCTTTCTTT. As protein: CSASPQNTEAFF.

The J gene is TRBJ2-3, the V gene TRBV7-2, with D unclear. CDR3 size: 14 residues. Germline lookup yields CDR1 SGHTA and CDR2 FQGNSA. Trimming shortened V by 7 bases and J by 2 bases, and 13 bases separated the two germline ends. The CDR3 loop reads CASNRRASTDTQYF. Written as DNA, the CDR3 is TGTGCCAGCAACCGTCGGGCCTCCACAGATACGCAGTATTTT.

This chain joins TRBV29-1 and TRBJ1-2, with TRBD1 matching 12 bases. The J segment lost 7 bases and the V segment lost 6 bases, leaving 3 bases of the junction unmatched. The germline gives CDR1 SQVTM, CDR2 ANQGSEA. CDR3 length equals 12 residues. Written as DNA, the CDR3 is TGCAGCGTGGGACAGGGGGCGCTTGGCTACACCTTC. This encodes CSVGQGALGYTF.

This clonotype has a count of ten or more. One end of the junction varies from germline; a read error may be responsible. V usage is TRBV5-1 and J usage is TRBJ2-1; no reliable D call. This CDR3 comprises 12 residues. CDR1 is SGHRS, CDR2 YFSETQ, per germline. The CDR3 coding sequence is TGTGCCAGCAGCTTAGTCTCCAATGAGCAGTTCTTC. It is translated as CASSLVSNEQFF. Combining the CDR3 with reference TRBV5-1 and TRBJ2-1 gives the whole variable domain KAGVTQTPRYLIKTRGQQVTLSCSPISGHRSVSWYQQTPGQGLQFLFEYFSETQRNKGNFPGRFSGRQFSNSRSEMNVSTLELGDSALYLCASSLVSNEQFFGPGTRLTVL.

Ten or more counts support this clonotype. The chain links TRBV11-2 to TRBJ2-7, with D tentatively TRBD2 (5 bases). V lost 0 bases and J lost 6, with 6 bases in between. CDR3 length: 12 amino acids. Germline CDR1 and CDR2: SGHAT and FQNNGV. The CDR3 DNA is TGTGCCAGCAGCTTAGATCGGGGCGAGCAGTACTTC. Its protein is CASSLDRGEQYF.

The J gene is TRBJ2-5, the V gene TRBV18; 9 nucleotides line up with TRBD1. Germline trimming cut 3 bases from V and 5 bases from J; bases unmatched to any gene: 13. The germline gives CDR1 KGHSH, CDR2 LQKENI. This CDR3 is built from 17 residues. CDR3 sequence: CASSPRSGTGRIETQYF. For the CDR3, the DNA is TGTGCCAGCTCACCGCGCTCCGGGACAGGGAGGATCGAGACCCAGTACTTC.

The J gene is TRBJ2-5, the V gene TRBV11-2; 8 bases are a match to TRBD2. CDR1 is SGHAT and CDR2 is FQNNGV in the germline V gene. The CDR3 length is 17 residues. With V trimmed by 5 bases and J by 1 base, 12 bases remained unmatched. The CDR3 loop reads CASSPIQGGGSQETQYF. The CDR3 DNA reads TGTGCCAGCAGCCCCATTCAGGGCGGGGGGTCCCAAGAGACCCAGTACTTC.

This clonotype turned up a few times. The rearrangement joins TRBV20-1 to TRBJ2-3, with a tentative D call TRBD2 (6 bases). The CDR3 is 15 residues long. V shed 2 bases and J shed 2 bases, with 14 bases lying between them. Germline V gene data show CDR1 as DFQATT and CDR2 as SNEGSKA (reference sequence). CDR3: CSARSRDRYTDTQYF. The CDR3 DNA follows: TGCAGTGCTAGATCGCGGGATAGATACACAGATACGCAGTATTTT.

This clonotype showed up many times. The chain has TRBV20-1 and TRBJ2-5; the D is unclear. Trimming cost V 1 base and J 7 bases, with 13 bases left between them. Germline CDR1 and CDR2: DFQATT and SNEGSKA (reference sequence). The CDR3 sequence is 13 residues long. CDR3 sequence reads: CSARGASDWTQYF. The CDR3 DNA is TGCAGTGCTAGAGGGGCCAGCGATTGGACCCAGTACTTC.

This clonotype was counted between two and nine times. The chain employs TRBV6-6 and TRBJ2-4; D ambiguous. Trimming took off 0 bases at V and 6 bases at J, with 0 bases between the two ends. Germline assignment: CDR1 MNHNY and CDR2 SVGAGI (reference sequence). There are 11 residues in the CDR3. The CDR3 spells CASSYSNIQYF. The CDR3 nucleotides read TGTGCCAGCAGTTACTCAAACATTCAGTACTTC.

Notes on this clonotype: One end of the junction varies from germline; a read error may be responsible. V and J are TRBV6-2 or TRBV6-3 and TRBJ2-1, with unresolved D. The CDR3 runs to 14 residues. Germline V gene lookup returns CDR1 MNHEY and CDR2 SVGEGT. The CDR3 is CASSYSRSYSEQFF. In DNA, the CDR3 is TGTGCCAGCAGTTACTCGAGATCCTACAGTGAGCAGTTCTTC.

CDR3: CASTYGQGNTEAFF. The CDR3 DNA reads TGTGCCAGCACCTACGGCCAAGGGAACACTGAAGCTTTCTTT. This chain joins TRBV3-1 and TRBJ1-1; D is undetermined. The V end lost 7 bases, the J end lost 1 base, and 13 bases lay between the germline ends. Germline CDR1 LGHDT, CDR2 YNNKEL (reference sequence). This CDR3 has 14 residues.

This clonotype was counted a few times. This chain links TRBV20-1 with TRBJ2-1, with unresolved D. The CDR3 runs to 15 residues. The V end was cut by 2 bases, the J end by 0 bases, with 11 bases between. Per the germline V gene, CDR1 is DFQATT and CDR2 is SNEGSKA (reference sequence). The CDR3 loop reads CSARKQIISYNEQFF. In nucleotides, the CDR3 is TGCAGTGCTAGAAAACAGATCATCTCCTACAATGAGCAGTTCTTC.

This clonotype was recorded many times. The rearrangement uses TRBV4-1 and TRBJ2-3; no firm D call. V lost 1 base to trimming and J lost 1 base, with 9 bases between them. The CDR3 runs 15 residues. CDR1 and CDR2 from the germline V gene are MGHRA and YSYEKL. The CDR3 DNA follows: TGCGCCAGCAGCCAAGTAGCTACCCGCACAGATACGCAGTATTTT. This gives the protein CASSQVATRTDTQYF.

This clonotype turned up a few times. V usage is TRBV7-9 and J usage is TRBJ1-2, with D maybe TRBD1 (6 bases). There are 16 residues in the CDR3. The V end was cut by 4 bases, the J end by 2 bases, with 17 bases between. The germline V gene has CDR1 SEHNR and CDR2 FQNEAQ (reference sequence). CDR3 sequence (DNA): TGTGCCAGCAGCTACTTAGAGGGGGACGGAAACTATGGCTACACCTTC. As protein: CASSYLEGDGNYGYTF.

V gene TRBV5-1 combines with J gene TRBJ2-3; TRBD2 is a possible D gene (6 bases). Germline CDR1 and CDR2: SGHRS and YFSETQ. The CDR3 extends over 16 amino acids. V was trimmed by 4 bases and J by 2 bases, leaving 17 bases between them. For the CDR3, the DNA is TGCGCCAGCAGCCTCCAGGCAGCGGGTAACACAGATACGCAGTATTTT. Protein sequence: CASSLQAAGNTDTQYF. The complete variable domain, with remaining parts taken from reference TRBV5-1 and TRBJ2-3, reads KAGVTQTPRYLIKTRGQQVTLSCSPISGHRSVSWYQQTPGQGLQFLFEYFSETQRNKGNFPGRFSGRQFSNSRSEMNVSTLELGDSALYLCASSLQAAGNTDTQYFGPGTRLTVL.

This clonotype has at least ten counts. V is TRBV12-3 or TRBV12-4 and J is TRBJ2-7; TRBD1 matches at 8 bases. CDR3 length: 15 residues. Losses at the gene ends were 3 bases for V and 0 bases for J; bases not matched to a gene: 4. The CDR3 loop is CASSFRGPSSYEQYF. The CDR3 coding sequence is TGTGCCAGCAGTTTCAGGGGGCCCAGCTCCTACGAGCAGTACTTC.

CDR3 protein: CSAPTSGSTDTQYF. Here the CDR3 DNA reads TGCAGTGCCCCGACTAGCGGGAGCACAGATACGCAGTATTTT. The chain has TRBV20-1 and TRBJ2-3; TRBD2 matches 10 bases. The CDR3 spans 14 residues. In germline, CDR1 is DFQATT, CDR2 SNEGSKA (reference sequence). Unmatched junction bases numbered 3, after V lost 6 bases and J lost 0 bases.